These 13 T cell receptor beta chains were sequenced from one sample in a study of blood T cell repertoires in COVID-19. Measured with immunoSEQ multiplex PCR; TCRdb has only the in-frame clones, and not every one. This sample yields around 150,000 clones, of which around four fifths are seen a single time; about 3% belongs to the top ten. The sequenced sample was peripheral blood. These receptor sequences come from a man in his sixties or seventies with acute or convalescent COVID-19.

This chain connects TRBV5-1 to TRBJ2-6; TRBD1 agrees at 7 bases. J gave up 3 bases and V 4 bases, and 4 bases lay outside the gene matches. The CDR3 spans 15 residues. CDR1 and CDR2 (germline): SGHRS, YFSETQ. CDR3 sequence: CASSTGVGGANVLTF. The CDR3 region has the DNA TGCGCCAGCAGCACAGGGGTCGGTGGGGCCAACGTCCTGACTTTC.

The chain carries TRBV15 and TRBJ2-5, with D perhaps TRBD2 (6 bases). V was cut by 1 base and J by 2 bases, with 14 bases left in between. This CDR3 contains 16 residues. Germline lookup yields CDR1 LNHNV and CDR2 YYDKDF (reference sequence). Here the CDR3 reads CATSRAGEGVQETQYF. DNA of the CDR3: TGTGCCACCAGCAGAGCGGGGGAAGGCGTACAAGAGACCCAGTACTTC.

In the case of this clone: Different DNA sequences within this sample yield the same CDR3. The rearrangement joins TRBV11-3 to TRBJ2-3, with 8 bases matching TRBD2. Germline CDR1 reads SGHNT; CDR2 reads YENEEA. The CDR3 extends over 16 amino acids. The junction had 3 bases not matched to a gene; V was cut back by 0 bases and J by 1 base. CDR3 sequence (DNA): TGTGCCAGCAGCTTAGATCTGCGGGAGGGCACAGATACGCAGTATTTT. It translates to CASSLDLREGTDTQYF.

This chain connects TRBV27 to TRBJ2-7, with 7 bases fitting TRBD1. Germline V gene lookup returns CDR1 MNHEY and CDR2 SMNVEV (reference sequence). V shed 8 bases, J shed 0 bases, and the junction held 10 bases outside the gene matches. CDR3 length: 15 residues. In nucleotides, the CDR3 is TGTGCCAGCTCACGTCCCGGGACAGTCTCCTACGAGCAGTACTTC. This encodes CASSRPGTVSYEQYF.

This chain uses TRBV20-1 with TRBJ1-4, with D maybe TRBD1 (6 bases). Germline V lookup: CDR1 DFQATT, CDR2 SNEGSKA (reference sequence). V gave up 3 bases and J gave up 5 bases, with 16 bases separating them. CDR3 size: 15 residues. The CDR3 spells CSASDPPGQNEKLFF. The CDR3 nucleotides are TGCAGTGCTAGTGACCCCCCGGGACAAAATGAAAAACTGTTTTTT.

The chain carries TRBV23-1 and TRBJ2-1; 9 bases agree with TRBD1. TRBV23-1 is sorted into the ORF group, with uncertain function. This CDR3 has 15 residues. Trimming cost V 5 bases and J 7 bases; bases outside gene matches: 9. CDR3 in amino acids: CASSSPYRGRNEQFF. For the CDR3, the DNA is TGCGCCAGCAGTAGCCCATACAGGGGGCGAAATGAGCAGTTCTTC.

The rearrangement uses TRBV24-1 and TRBJ2-1; 8 bases are a match to TRBD2. V was clipped by 5 bases and J by 6 bases; unmatched bases: 11. CDR3 length equals 16 residues. Germline V gene sequence: CDR1 KGHDR, CDR2 SFDVKD. CDR3 DNA sequence: TGTGCCACCAGTGGCTTTATCGGGAGGGCCCCCAATGAGCAGTTCTTC. This codes for CATSGFIGRAPNEQFF.

The chain links TRBV30 to TRBJ1-5; D is unresolved. V was shortened by 2 bases and J by 4 bases, with 12 bases between the two germline ends. Germline lookup yields CDR1 GTSNPN and CDR2 SVGIG (reference sequence). The CDR3 runs 14 residues. CDR3 nucleotide sequence: TGTGCCTGGAGTCGGGGAGGCCCAAATCAGCCCCAGCATTTT. Translating gives CAWSRGGPNQPQHF.

This clone showed up just once. The V gene is TRBV29-1, the J gene TRBJ1-2, with D possibly being TRBD1 (6 bases). The germline V and J ends were trimmed by 6 bases and 2 bases, with 13 bases remaining between them. The germline V gene encodes CDR1 SQVTM and CDR2 ANQGSEA. The CDR3 has 13 amino acids. The CDR3 protein is CSVGGALNYGYTF. The CDR3 DNA follows: TGCAGCGTGGGGGGGGCGTTAAACTATGGCTACACCTTC.

V gene TRBV6-5 combines with J gene TRBJ1-4; 8 bases agree with TRBD1. The CDR3 has 14 residues. Unmatched junction bases numbered 6, after V lost 6 bases and J lost 6 bases. The germline CDR1 and CDR2 sequences are MNHEY and SVGAGI. CDR3 residues: CASRAGTGYEKLFF. The CDR3, as DNA: TGTGCCAGCAGGGCCGGGACAGGATATGAAAAACTGTTTTTT.

This clone was counted at least ten times. The J gene is TRBJ2-3, the V gene TRBV24-1; 12 bases are shared with TRBD2. Germline trimming cut 4 bases from V and 5 bases from J; bases unmatched to any gene: 12. The CDR3 totals 18 residues. Germline CDR1 KGHDR, CDR2 SFDVKD. The CDR3 sequence is CATSDNPGLAGNGDTQYF. For the CDR3, the DNA is TGTGCCACCAGTGACAACCCCGGACTAGCGGGAAACGGAGATACGCAGTATTTT.

The chain carries TRBV11-2 and TRBJ1-4; 12 bases agree with TRBD1. Germline V gene sequence: CDR1 SGHAT, CDR2 FQNNGV. Trimming took 5 bases from V and 2 from J; bases not matched to a gene: 3. The CDR3 spans 16 residues. The CDR3 is CASSLGTGGTNEKLFF. As DNA, the CDR3 is TGTGCCAGCAGCCTAGGGACAGGGGGCACTAATGAAAAACTGTTTTTT.

The rearrangement links TRBV28 to TRBJ1-5, with 7 bases aligning to TRBD1. Losses at the gene ends were 6 bases for V and 3 bases for J; bases not matched to a gene: 5. CDR1 is MDHEN and CDR2 is SYDVKM in the germline V gene. The CDR3 length is 14 residues. The CDR3 coding sequence is TGTGCCAGCAGATCGGGACAGTACAATCAGCCCCAGCATTTT. Its translation: CASRSGQYNQPQHF.